Below are 27 T cell receptor beta chains sequenced from a single sample in a study of blood T cell repertoires in COVID-19. Repertoires were generated with immunoSEQ multiplex PCR, while TCRdb's copy carries only in-frame clones and drops some. This sample has 96,000 or so clones, with around nine tenths found just once. Input material: peripheral blood. These receptor sequences come from a woman at least 80 years old with acute or convalescent COVID-19.

This chain joins TRBV19 and TRBJ2-2, with 10 bases aligning to TRBD1. Trimming took 4 bases from V and 6 from J; bases not matched to a gene: 8. Germline V CDR1 and CDR2: LNHDA, SQIVND (reference sequence). The length of the CDR3 is 16 residues. The chain's CDR3 is CASSTRDRGAAGELFF. Here the CDR3 DNA reads TGTGCCAGTAGTACCAGGGACAGGGGCGCCGCCGGGGAGCTGTTTTTT.

The chain is built from TRBV29-1 and TRBJ1-1; 7 bases align to TRBD1. V shed 1 base and J 6 bases; nucleotides not matched to a gene: 5. The CDR3 is 13 amino acids. Per the germline V gene, CDR1 is SQVTM and CDR2 is ANQGSEA. CDR3 nucleotide sequence: TGCAGCGTTGAAGTCGACAGGGTCCCTGAAGCTTTCTTT. Translated, it gives CSVEVDRVPEAFF. Full variable domain (missing parts from reference TRBV29-1 and TRBJ1-1): SAVISQKPSRDICQRGTSLTIQCQVDSQVTMMFWYRQQPGQSLTLIATANQGSEATYESGFVIDKFPISRPNLTFSTLTVSNMSPEDSSIYLCSVEVDRVPEAFFGQGTRLTVV.

The rearrangement links TRBV27 to TRBJ2-7; tentative D call: TRBD2 (5 bases). The V end lost 1 base, the J end lost 4 bases, and 17 bases lay between the germline ends. CDR1 and CDR2 (germline): MNHEY, SMNVEV (reference sequence). This CDR3 contains 16 residues. CDR3 DNA sequence: TGTGCCAGCAGTTTATTTGGCACGGGGATCGGATACGAGCAGTACTTC. Its protein product is CASSLFGTGIGYEQYF.

The chain carries TRBV27 and TRBJ1-4; 8 positions match TRBD1. The CDR3 length is 16 residues. The V and J ends lost 5 bases and 8 bases, in that order; junction bases with no gene match: 13. Germline CDR1 is MNHEY and CDR2 is SMNVEV (reference sequence). CDR3 coding DNA: TGTGCCAGCAGTCCCCCCCTGACAGGGGCGGGGGAAAAACTGTTTTTT. Translated: CASSPPLTGAGEKLFF.

This chain uses TRBV30 with TRBJ1-5; 7 bases are a match to TRBD1. V was pared by 5 bases and J by 7 bases, with 11 bases of the junction left unmatched. The germline gives CDR1 GTSNPN, CDR2 SVGIG (reference sequence). The CDR3 covers 14 residues. This CDR3 reads CAWSDTGVLQPQHF. CDR3 DNA: TGTGCCTGGTCTGATACAGGGGTGTTACAGCCCCAGCATTTT.

This chain links TRBV9 with TRBJ1-1; perhaps TRBD1 as D (5 bases). The V gene's germline CDR1 is SGDLS and CDR2 YYNGEE. V was pared by 0 bases and J by 5 bases, with 8 bases between. The CDR3 sequence is 13 residues long. The CDR3, as DNA: TGTGCCAGCAGCGTAGGCGCAGGGACTGAAGCTTTCTTT. Translated, it gives CASSVGAGTEAFF.

This clone was detected only a few times. The CDR3 sequence: CAWSTRTGGYQETQYF. In nucleotides, the CDR3 is TGTGCCTGGAGTACACGGACAGGGGGCTACCAAGAGACCCAGTACTTC. The genes are TRBV30 and TRBJ2-5, with 11 bases identical to TRBD1. CDR3 length equals 16 residues. Germline V gene data show CDR1 as GTSNPN and CDR2 as SVGIG (reference sequence). Trimming at V came to 2 bases and at J to 0 bases, leaving 5 bases not matched to a gene.

The chain carries TRBV6-5 and TRBJ2-3; 9 bases align to TRBD2. V trimming: 5 bases; J trimming: 1 base; junction bases outside the gene matches: 4. CDR3 length: 15 amino acids. From germline, CDR1 is MNHEY and CDR2 SVGAGI. CDR3 nucleotide sequence: TGTGCCAGCAGTCCTCGGACTAGCGGCACAGATACGCAGTATTTT. Its translation: CASSPRTSGTDTQYF.

The V call is TRBV7-6, the J call TRBJ2-7, with D perhaps matching TRBD2 (6 bases). Trimming took 5 bases from V and 1 from J, leaving 9 bases between them. Germline V lookup: CDR1 SGHVS, CDR2 FNYEAQ. The CDR3 has 13 amino acids. CDR3 amino acids: CASSPGRSYEQYF. The DNA of the CDR3 is TGTGCCAGCAGCCCTGGGAGGTCCTACGAGCAGTACTTC.

The chain joins TRBV6-2 or TRBV6-3 to TRBJ2-5, with TRBD1 matching 8 bases. Trimming removed 4 bases from V and 5 bases from J; junction bases left unmatched: 12. The CDR3 loop spans 16 amino acids. Germline-derived CDR1 and CDR2 are MNHEY and SVGEGT. This chain's CDR3 is CASSSLQGVSRETQYF. CDR3 nucleotide sequence: TGTGCCAGCAGTTCCCTACAGGGGGTGTCAAGGGAGACCCAGTACTTC.

The rearrangement uses TRBV7-6 and TRBJ1-4; 8 nucleotides align to TRBD1. This CDR3 has 16 amino acids. Unmatched junction bases numbered 10, after V lost 2 bases and J lost 8 bases. CDR1 is SGHVS and CDR2 is FNYEAQ in the germline V gene. The CDR3 here is CASSLSPLNRGEKLFF. CDR3 bases: TGTGCCAGCAGCTTAAGCCCCCTTAACAGGGGGGAAAAACTGTTTTTT.

The rearrangement joins TRBV4-3 to TRBJ1-2; D unclear. Germline CDR1 and CDR2: LGHNA and YSLEER. This CDR3 comprises 14 residues. V shed 4 bases and J shed 0 bases, with 9 bases lying between them. The CDR3 coding sequence is TGCGCCAGCAGCCCGGGAGGCCCTAACTATGGCTACACCTTC. It codes for CASSPGGPNYGYTF.

The V and J genes are TRBV19 and TRBJ1-5, with 9 bases identical to TRBD1. CDR1 LNHDA and CDR2 SQIVND come from the germline V gene (reference sequence). The V gene end was trimmed by 0 bases and the J gene end by 0 bases; junction bases not matched to a gene: 9. There are 19 residues in the CDR3. The CDR3 region is CASSIDAPGQGYSNQPQHF. Here the CDR3 DNA reads TGTGCCAGTAGTATAGATGCCCCGGGACAGGGATATAGCAATCAGCCCCAGCATTTT.

This clone was seen a few times. CDR3 in amino acids: CAWRDRGTVGTQYF. The CDR3 nucleotides are TGTGCCTGGAGGGACAGGGGTACAGTTGGTACGCAGTATTTT. V is TRBV30 and J is TRBJ2-3; 9 nucleotides align to TRBD1. The germline V gene has CDR1 GTSNPN and CDR2 SVGIG (reference sequence). The CDR3 has 14 residues. J lost 8 bases, V lost 3 bases, and 9 bases had no gene match.

This clone appeared a few times. CDR3 sequence (DNA): TGTGCCAGCAGTGAGCTTAGGGGGACCCAGTACTTC. This sequence encodes CASSELRGTQYF. The V gene is TRBV2, the J gene TRBJ2-5; D may be TRBD1 (5 bases). V lost 3 bases, J lost 7 bases, and 9 bases lay in between. Germline assignment: CDR1 SNHLY and CDR2 FYNNEI. The CDR3 consists of 12 residues. Combining the CDR3 with reference TRBV2 and TRBJ2-5 gives the whole variable domain EPEVTQTPSHQVTQMGQEVILRCVPISNHLYFYWYRQILGQKVEFLVSFYNNEISEKSEIFDDQFSVERPDGSNFTLKIRSTKLEDSAMYFCASSELRGTQYFGPGTRLLVL.

V gene TRBV2 combines with J gene TRBJ1-3; D is ambiguous. V was trimmed by 1 base and J by 0 bases, leaving 7 bases between them. Germline V lookup: CDR1 SNHLY, CDR2 FYNNEI. This CDR3 comprises 15 residues. This CDR3 is CASSEGFGSGNTIYF. Here the CDR3 DNA reads TGTGCCAGCAGTGAAGGGTTCGGCTCTGGAAACACCATATATTTT. The full variable domain, its missing parts supplied by reference TRBV2 and TRBJ1-3, is EPEVTQTPSHQVTQMGQEVILRCVPISNHLYFYWYRQILGQKVEFLVSFYNNEISEKSEIFDDQFSVERPDGSNFTLKIRSTKLEDSAMYFCASSEGFGSGNTIYFGEGSWLTVV.

The chain employs TRBV6-2 or TRBV6-3 and TRBJ1-1, with a possible D match to TRBD1 (5 bases). Germline CDR1 and CDR2: MNHEY and SVGEGT. The CDR3 is made up of 16 amino acids. V dropped 0 bases and J dropped 3 bases, with 14 bases sitting between them. CDR3 residues: CASSYSISGGDTEAFF. The CDR3 DNA sequence: TGTGCCAGCAGTTACTCTATATCAGGAGGGGACACTGAAGCTTTCTTT.

V and J are TRBV14 and TRBJ2-2; D may be TRBD1 (5 bases). The ends were cut back, 0 bases at V and 5 bases at J, with 10 bases in the middle. Germline V gene data show CDR1 as SGHDN and CDR2 as FVKESK. This CDR3 spans 15 amino acids. In DNA, the CDR3 is TGTGCCAGCAGCCAAGAGTCAGGGTGGACCGGGGAGCTGTTTTTT. Amino acids: CASSQESGWTGELFF.

This chain joins TRBV19 and TRBJ1-6; TRBD1 aligns across 7 bases. Germline V gene sequence: CDR1 LNHDA, CDR2 SQIVND (reference sequence). V lost 6 bases to trimming and J lost 2 bases; unmatched junction nucleotides: 10. The CDR3 length is 17 residues. The CDR3 DNA follows: TGTGCCAGTAGCTCGACAGGGAGAGGGACCTATAATTCACCCCTCCACTTT. It specifies CASSSTGRGTYNSPLHF.

The V and J genes are TRBV7-2 and TRBJ1-4; the match to TRBD1 covers 7 bases. The ends lost 5 bases at V and 6 bases at J; junction bases unmatched: 6. Germline assignment: CDR1 SGHTA and CDR2 FQGNSA. This CDR3 has 14 amino acids. The CDR3: CASSPGTVDEKLFF. Here the CDR3 DNA reads TGTGCCAGCAGCCCCGGGACAGTTGATGAAAAACTGTTTTTT.

The chain recombines TRBV7-6 with TRBJ1-2, with D possibly matching TRBD1 (6 bases). The V gene's germline CDR1 is SGHVS and CDR2 FNYEAQ. Trimming removed 6 bases at V and 11 bases at J, with 16 bases between. CDR3 length: 12 residues. The CDR3 sequence: CASSQVQGGYTF. CDR3 nucleotide sequence: TGTGCCAGCAGTCAAGTACAGGGTGGTTACACCTTC.

The V call is TRBV4-2, the J call TRBJ2-7; D remains ambiguous. Deletions cut 0 bases from V and 2 bases from J, with 11 bases between. Germline loops: CDR1 LGHNA, CDR2 YNFKEQ. The CDR3 is made up of 15 amino acids. This chain's CDR3 is CASSQDTSVAYEQYF. In nucleotides, the CDR3 is TGTGCCAGCAGCCAAGATACAAGCGTAGCCTACGAGCAGTACTTC.

J is TRBJ2-3 and V is TRBV15, with a possible D match to TRBD2 (6 bases). Trimming cost V 0 bases and J 0 bases, with 16 bases left between them. The CDR3 is 18 amino acids. Germline V CDR1 and CDR2: LNHNV, YYDKDF (reference sequence). This CDR3 is CATSREGGGGGSTDTQYF. The CDR3, as DNA: TGTGCCACCAGCAGAGAGGGGGGAGGCGGTGGTAGCACAGATACGCAGTATTTT.

The chain combines TRBV10-3 with TRBJ2-7, with 9 nucleotides matching TRBD1. The germline V gene has CDR1 ENHRY and CDR2 SYGVKD. The CDR3 consists of 14 residues. Unmatched junction bases numbered 4, after V lost 6 bases and J lost 1 base. CDR3 in amino acids: CAIRGQGDSYEQYF. Here the CDR3 DNA reads TGTGCCATCAGGGGACAGGGTGATTCCTACGAGCAGTACTTC.

The chain joins TRBV28 to TRBJ1-4; the D gene is possibly TRBD1 (6 bases). The CDR3 length is 15 residues. Germline CDR1 is MDHEN and CDR2 is SYDVKM. V lost 7 bases and J 0 bases, leaving 12 bases between the germline ends. Here the CDR3 reads CASKEQGSTNEKLFF. DNA of the CDR3: TGTGCCAGCAAGGAGCAGGGGTCAACTAATGAAAAACTGTTTTTT.

This chain's CDR3 is CASSLEPSGTQYF. The CDR3 nucleotides are TGTGCCAGCAGCTTGGAGCCCAGCGGGACCCAGTACTTC. This chain connects TRBV5-6 to TRBJ2-5; possible D gene TRBD2, 5 bases. The V end was cut by 0 bases, the J end by 7 bases, with 10 bases between. The CDR3 is made up of 13 amino acids. Germline V gives CDR1 SGHDT, CDR2 YYEEEE.

The CDR3 DNA is TGTGCCTGGAGTAAGAAGGGCGAGGGCACCGGGGAGCTGTTTTTT. Encoded protein: CAWSKKGEGTGELFF. V usage is TRBV30 and J usage is TRBJ2-2; possible D gene TRBD2, 5 bases. The length of the CDR3 is 15 residues. From germline, CDR1 is GTSNPN and CDR2 SVGIG (reference sequence). V shed 2 bases and J shed 4 bases, with 14 bases lying between them.